This T cell receptor (beta chain) was observed in a study of cytomegalovirus exposure and HLA in healthy donors. Findings of the study overall: When a later analysis was performed, an Asian-associated ancestry cluster reportedly had fewer N-insertions than the approximately 680-donor mean. Most TCR beta V segments were productive about 87% or about 30% of the time in an earlier analysis.

With respect to this clone: Antigen unknown.

PCR was performed using 60 Vbeta and 13 Jbeta primers. The assay was immunoSEQ multiplex PCR, and TCRdb's table has in-frame clones only and misses some. The table lists 80,000 to 95,000 clones, roughly 70% of them singletons, with approximately 15% in the top ten. V was clipped by 5 bases and J by 4 bases, with 17 bases between them. The CDR3 is 15 amino acids. Germline CDR1 reads GTSNPN; CDR2 reads SVGIG (reference sequence). The receptor's source is a woman aged 18 to 35 in good health and CMV-seropositive. Sequences were obtained from PBMCs. The chain has TRBV30 and TRBJ1-4; D gene unclear. The CDR3 nucleotides are TGTGCCTGGGGAATAGGCGGTGGCTATAATGAAAAACTGTTTTTT. As protein: CAWGIGGGYNEKLFF.